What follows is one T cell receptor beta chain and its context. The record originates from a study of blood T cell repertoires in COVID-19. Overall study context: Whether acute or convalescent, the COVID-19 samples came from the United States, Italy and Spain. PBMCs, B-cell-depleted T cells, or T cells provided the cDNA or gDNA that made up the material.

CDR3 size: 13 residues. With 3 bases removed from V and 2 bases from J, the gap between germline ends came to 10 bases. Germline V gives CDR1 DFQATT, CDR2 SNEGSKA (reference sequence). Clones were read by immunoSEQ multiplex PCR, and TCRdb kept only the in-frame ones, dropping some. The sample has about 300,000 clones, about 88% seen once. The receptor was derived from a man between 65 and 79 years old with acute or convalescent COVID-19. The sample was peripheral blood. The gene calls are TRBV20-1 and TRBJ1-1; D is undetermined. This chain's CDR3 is CSASSRTNTEAFF. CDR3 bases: TGCAGTGCTAGTTCCAGAACAAACACTGAAGCTTTCTTT.